These 6 T cell receptor beta chains share one sample of origin, sequenced in a study of cytomegalovirus exposure and HLA in healthy donors. PCR primers comprised 60 Vbeta and 13 Jbeta primers. Sequencing was performed with immunoSEQ multiplex PCR; in TCRdb, only in-frame clones are kept and a portion is missing. The data contain 150,000 or so clones, roughly 70% of them seen just once; the ten biggest clones take up roughly 4.5%. The sequenced material came from PBMCs. The receptors derive from a man younger than 35 in good health and CMV-seropositive.

This clone was observed a single time. The V and J genes are TRBV7-9 and TRBJ1-6, with D perhaps matching TRBD1 (6 bases). The germline gives CDR1 SEHNR, CDR2 FQNEAQ (reference sequence). CDR3 length: 16 amino acids. With 5 bases removed from V and 4 bases from J, the gap between germline ends came to 15 bases. CDR3 sequence: CASSDNPTGYNSPLHF. CDR3 sequence (DNA): TGTGCCAGCAGCGATAACCCGACAGGTTATAATTCACCCCTCCACTTT.

The chain couples TRBV18 to TRBJ2-3; D may be TRBD1 (5 bases). Germline V lookup: CDR1 KGHSH, CDR2 LQKENI. V lost 3 bases and J 3 bases, leaving 22 bases between the germline ends. The CDR3 is made up of 18 amino acids. In DNA, the CDR3 is TGTGCCAGCTCACCCAACCCATGGGGCGGCGACATTACAGATACGCAGTATTTT. Amino acid sequence: CASSPNPWGGDITDTQYF.

Concerning this clone itself: Other nucleotide sequences in the sample specify the same CDR3. The J gene is TRBJ1-2, the V gene TRBV6-5; D is unclear. Trimming left V 5 bases short and J 2 bases short, with 6 bases between. The CDR3 runs to 12 residues. From germline, CDR1 is MNHEY and CDR2 SVGAGI. The CDR3 DNA reads TGTGCCAGCAGTCTTACAAACTATGGCTACACCTTC. It is translated as CASSLTNYGYTF.

This clone was seen a handful of times. The chain employs TRBV29-1 and TRBJ2-5; 9 nucleotides agree with TRBD2. Germline trimming cut 7 bases from V and 3 bases from J; bases unmatched to any gene: 3. The germline gives CDR1 SQVTM, CDR2 ANQGSEA. CDR3 length: 12 residues. CDR3 in amino acids: CSGGGAEETQYF. The CDR3 DNA reads as TGCAGCGGCGGGGGGGCGGAAGAGACCCAGTACTTC.

The chain employs TRBV18 and TRBJ2-1; possibly TRBD2 for D (7 bases). The CDR3 loop spans 16 amino acids. Germline V gene data show CDR1 as KGHSH and CDR2 as LQKENI. Deletions cut 3 bases from V and 1 base from J, with 13 bases between. CDR3 bases: TGTGCCAGCTCACCCGCGAAGGGGGGGTCCTACAATGAGCAGTTCTTC. This gives the protein CASSPAKGGSYNEQFF.

This sequence joins TRBV4-1 and TRBJ1-3, with no clear D. With 1 base removed from V and 8 bases from J, the gap between germline ends came to 12 bases. There are 14 residues in the CDR3. The germline V gene has CDR1 MGHRA and CDR2 YSYEKL. DNA for the CDR3: TGCGCCAGCAGCCAAGCCCCCGTCGGTGACACCATATATTTT. Translating gives CASSQAPVGDTIYF.